This T cell receptor beta chain was profiled in a study of patients and donors after allogeneic stem cell transplantation. V was clipped by 0 bases and J by 3 bases, with 13 bases between them. Per germline, CDR1 SGDLS and CDR2 YYNGEE. The CDR3 runs to 16 residues. Each CDR3 protein is one row after TCRdb ran MiXCR on the RT-PCR reads. The table includes some 960,000 distinct CDR3 sequences, more than 15% detected once. Source material: blood, either unsorted or a sorted T cell fraction (not recorded which). The chain has TRBV9 and TRBJ2-1, with TRBD2 as a possible D gene (6 bases). The origin of this receptor is a human donor who was either an allogeneic HSCT recipient or a stem cell or donor lymphocyte infusion donor (not recorded which). It is not recorded whose cells these are; they may come from a transplant donor. The CDR3 region is CASSVDGGDVYNEQFF. Written as DNA, the CDR3 is TGTGCCAGCAGCGTAGACGGCGGGGACGTCTACAATGAGCAGTTCTTC.